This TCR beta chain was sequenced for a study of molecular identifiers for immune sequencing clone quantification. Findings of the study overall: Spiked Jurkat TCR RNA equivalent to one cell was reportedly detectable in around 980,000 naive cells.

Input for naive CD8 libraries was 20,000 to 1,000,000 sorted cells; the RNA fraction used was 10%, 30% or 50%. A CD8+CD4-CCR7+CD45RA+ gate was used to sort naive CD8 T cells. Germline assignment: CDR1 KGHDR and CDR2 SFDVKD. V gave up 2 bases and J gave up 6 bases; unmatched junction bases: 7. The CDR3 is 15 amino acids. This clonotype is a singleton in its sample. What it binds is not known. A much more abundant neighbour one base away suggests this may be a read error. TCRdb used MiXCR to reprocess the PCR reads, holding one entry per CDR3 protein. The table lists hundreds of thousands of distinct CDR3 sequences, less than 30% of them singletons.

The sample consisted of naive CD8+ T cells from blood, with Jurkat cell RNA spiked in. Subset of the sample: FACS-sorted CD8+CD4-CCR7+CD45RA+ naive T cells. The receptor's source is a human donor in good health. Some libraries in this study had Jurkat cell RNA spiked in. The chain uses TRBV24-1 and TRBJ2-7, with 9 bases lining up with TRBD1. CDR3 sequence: CATSDSGQGIFEQYF. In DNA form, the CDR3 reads TGTGCCACCAGTGATTCTGGACAGGGGATCTTCGAGCAGTACTTC.